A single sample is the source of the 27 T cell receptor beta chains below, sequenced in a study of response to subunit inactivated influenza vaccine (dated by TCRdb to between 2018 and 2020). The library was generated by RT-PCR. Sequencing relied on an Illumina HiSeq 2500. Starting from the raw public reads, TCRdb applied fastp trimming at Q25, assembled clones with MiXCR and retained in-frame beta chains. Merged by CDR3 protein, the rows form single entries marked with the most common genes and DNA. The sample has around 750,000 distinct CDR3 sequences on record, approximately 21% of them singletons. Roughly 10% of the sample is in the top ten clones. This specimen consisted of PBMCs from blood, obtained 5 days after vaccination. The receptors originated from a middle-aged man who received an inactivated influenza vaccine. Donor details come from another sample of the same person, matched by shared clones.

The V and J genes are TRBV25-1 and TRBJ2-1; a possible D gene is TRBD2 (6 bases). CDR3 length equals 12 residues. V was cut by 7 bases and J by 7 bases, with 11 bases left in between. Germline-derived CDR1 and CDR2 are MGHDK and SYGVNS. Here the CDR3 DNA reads TGTGCCAGCATGACTAGTGGGAATGAGCAGTTCTTC. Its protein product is CASMTSGNEQFF.

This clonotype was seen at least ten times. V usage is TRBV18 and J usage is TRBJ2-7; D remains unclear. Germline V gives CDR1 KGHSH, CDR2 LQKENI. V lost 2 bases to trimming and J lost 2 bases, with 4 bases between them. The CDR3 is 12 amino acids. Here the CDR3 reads CASSPVPYEQYF. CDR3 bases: TGTGCCAGCTCACCAGTGCCCTACGAGCAGTACTTC.

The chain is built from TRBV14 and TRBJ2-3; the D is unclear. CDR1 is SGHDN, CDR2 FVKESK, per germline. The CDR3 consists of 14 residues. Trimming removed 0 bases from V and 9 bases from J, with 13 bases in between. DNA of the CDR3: TGTGCCAGCAGCCAAGATTTGTCTAGGTTGACGCAGTATTTT. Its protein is CASSQDLSRLTQYF.

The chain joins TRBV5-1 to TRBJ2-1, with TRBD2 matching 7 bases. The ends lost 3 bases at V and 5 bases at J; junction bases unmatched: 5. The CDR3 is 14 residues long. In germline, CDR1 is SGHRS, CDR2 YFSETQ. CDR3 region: CASSSLAVDNEQFF. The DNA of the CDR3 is TGCGCCAGCAGCTCTCTAGCGGTCGACAATGAGCAGTTCTTC.

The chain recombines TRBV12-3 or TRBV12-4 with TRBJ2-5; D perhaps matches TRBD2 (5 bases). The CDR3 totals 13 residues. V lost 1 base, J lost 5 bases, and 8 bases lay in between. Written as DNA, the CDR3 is TGTGCCAGCAGTTTAGAGTTAGCGGAGACCCAGTACTTC. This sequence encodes CASSLELAETQYF.

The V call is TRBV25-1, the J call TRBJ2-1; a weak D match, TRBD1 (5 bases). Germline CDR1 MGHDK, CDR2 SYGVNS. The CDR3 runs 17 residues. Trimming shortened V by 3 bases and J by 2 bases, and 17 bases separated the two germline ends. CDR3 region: CASSDRPKRGTYNEQFF. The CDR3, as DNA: TGTGCCAGCAGTGATCGCCCCAAAAGGGGCACCTACAATGAGCAGTTCTTC.

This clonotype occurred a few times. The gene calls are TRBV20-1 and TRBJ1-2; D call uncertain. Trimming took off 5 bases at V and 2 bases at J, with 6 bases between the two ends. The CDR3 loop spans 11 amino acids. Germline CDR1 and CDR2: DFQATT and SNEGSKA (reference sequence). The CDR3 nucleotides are TGCAGTGCTCCCGAAAACTATGGCTACACCTTC. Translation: CSAPENYGYTF.

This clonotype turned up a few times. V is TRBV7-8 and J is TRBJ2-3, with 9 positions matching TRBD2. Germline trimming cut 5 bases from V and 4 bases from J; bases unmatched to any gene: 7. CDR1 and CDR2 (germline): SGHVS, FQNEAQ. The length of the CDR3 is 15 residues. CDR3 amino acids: CASSNPLAGADTQYF. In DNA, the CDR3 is TGTGCCAGCAGCAACCCTTTAGCGGGGGCAGATACGCAGTATTTT.

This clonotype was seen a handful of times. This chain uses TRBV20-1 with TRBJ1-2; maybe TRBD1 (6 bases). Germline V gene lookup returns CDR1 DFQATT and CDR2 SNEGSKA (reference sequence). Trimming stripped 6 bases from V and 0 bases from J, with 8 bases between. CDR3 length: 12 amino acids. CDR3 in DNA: TGCAGTGCGGACAGACCTAACTATGGCTACACCTTC. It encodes CSADRPNYGYTF.

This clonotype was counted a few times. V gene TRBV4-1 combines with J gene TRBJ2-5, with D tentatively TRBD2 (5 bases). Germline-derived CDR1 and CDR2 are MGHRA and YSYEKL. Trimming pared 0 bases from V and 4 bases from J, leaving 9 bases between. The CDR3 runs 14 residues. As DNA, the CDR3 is TGCGCCAGCAGCCAAGACAGAAGCGGAGAGACCCAGTACTTC. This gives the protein CASSQDRSGETQYF.

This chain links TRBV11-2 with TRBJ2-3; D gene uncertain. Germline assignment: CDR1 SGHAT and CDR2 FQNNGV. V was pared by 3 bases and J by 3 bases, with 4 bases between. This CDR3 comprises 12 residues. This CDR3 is CASSFITDTQYF. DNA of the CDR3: TGTGCCAGCAGCTTTATTACAGATACGCAGTATTTT.

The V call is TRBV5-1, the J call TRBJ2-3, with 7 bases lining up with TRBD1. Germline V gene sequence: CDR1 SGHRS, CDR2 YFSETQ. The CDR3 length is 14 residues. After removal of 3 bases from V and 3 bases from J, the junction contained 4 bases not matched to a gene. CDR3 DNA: TGCGCCAGCAGCTACGACAGGGTAACAGATACGCAGTATTTT. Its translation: CASSYDRVTDTQYF.

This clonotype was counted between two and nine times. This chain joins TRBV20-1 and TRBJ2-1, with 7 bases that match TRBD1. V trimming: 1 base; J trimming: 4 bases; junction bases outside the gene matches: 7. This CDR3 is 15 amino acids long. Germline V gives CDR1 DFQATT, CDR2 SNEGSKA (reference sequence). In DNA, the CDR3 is TGCAGTGCTAGAGTTACAGGGGTGGGGTACAATGAGCAGTTCTTC. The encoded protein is CSARVTGVGYNEQFF.

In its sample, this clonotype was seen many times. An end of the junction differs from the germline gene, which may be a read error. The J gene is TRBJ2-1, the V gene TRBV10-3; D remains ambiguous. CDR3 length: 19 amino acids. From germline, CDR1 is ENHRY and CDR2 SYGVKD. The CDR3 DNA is TGTGCCATAAGTGACCGAAGACCCTCACTAACGGGCTTTTACAATGAGCAGTTCTTC. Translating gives CAISDRRPSLTGFYNEQFF.

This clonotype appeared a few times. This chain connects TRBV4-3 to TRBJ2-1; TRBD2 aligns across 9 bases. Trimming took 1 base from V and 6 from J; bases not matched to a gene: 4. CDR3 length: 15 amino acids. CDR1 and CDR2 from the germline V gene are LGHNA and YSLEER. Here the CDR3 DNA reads TGCGCCAGCAGCCAAGTGGGACTAGCTCTCAATGAGCAGTTCTTC. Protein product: CASSQVGLALNEQFF.

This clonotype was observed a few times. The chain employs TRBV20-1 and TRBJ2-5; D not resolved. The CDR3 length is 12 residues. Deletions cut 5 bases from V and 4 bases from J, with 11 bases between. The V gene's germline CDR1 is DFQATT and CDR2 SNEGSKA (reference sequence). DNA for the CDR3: TGCAGTGCTGATTGGGGTGGAGAGACCCAGTACTTC. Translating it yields CSADWGGETQYF.

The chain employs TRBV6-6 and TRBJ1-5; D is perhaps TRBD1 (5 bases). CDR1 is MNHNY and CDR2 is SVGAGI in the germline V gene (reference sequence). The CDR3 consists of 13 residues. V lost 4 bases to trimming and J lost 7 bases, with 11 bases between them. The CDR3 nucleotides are TGTGCCAGCAGTTTGACAGCTACCCAGCCCCAGCATTTT. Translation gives CASSLTATQPQHF.

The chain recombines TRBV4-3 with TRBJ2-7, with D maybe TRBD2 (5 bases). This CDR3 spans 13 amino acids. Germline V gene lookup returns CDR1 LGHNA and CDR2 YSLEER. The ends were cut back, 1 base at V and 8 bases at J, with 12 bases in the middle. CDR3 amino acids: CASSQGNGVKQYF. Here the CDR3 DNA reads TGCGCCAGCAGCCAAGGAAACGGGGTGAAGCAGTACTTC.

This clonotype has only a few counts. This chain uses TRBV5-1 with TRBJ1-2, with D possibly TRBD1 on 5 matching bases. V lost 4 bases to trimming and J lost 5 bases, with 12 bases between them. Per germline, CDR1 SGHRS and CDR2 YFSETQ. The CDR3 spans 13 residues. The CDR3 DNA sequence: TGCGCCAGCAGCACATCCAGGGATTATGGCTACACCTTC. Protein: CASSTSRDYGYTF.

Here the CDR3 DNA reads TGTGCCAGCAGTCAACAGGGGTACTACGAGCAGTACTTC. This gives the protein CASSQQGYYEQYF. This chain connects TRBV6-2 or TRBV6-3 to TRBJ2-7, with TRBD1 matching over 7 bases. V shed 5 bases, J shed 3 bases, and the junction held 4 bases outside the gene matches. CDR1 is MNHEY, CDR2 SVGEGT, per germline. The CDR3 runs to 13 residues.

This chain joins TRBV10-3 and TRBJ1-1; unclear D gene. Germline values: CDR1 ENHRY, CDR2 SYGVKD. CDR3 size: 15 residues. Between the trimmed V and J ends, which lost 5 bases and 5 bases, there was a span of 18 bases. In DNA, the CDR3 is TGTGCCATCAGTCCCCCACCGGGCCAGATGACTGAAGCTTTCTTT. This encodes CAISPPPGQMTEAFF.

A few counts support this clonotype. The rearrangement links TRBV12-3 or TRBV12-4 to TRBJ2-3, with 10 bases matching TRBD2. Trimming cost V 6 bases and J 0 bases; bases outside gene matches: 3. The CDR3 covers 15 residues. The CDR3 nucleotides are TGTGCCAGCAGGGTAGCGGGGGGAAGCACAGATACGCAGTATTTT. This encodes CASRVAGGSTDTQYF.

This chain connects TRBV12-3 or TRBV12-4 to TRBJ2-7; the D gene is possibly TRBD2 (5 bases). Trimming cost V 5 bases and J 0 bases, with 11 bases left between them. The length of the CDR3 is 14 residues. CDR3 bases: TGTGCCAGCAGTCAACGGACTCGCTCCTACGAGCAGTACTTC. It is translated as CASSQRTRSYEQYF.

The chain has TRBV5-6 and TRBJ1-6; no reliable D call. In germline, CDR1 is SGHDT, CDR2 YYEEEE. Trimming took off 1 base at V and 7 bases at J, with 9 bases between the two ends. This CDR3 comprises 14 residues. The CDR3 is CASSLLGRNSPLHF. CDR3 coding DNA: TGTGCCAGCAGCTTGCTGGGAAGGAATTCACCCCTCCACTTT.

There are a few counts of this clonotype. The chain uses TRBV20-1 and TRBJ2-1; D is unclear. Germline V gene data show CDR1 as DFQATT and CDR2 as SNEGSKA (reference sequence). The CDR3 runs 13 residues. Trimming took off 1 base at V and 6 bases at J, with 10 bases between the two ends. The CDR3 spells CSARGPVSNEQFF. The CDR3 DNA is TGCAGTGCTAGAGGGCCGGTTAGCAATGAGCAGTTCTTC.

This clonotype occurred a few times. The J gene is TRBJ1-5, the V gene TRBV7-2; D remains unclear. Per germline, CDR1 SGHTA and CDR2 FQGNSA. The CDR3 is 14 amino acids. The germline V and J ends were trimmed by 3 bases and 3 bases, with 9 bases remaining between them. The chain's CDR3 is CASSFSGYNQPQHF. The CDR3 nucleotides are TGTGCCAGCAGCTTTTCGGGGTACAATCAGCCCCAGCATTTT.

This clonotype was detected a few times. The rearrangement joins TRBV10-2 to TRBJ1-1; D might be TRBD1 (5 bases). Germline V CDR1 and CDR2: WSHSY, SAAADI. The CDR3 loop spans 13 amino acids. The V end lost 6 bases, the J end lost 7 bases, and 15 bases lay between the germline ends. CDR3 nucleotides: TGCGCCAGCAGCTTCGGGGACCTCTTTGAAGCTTTCTTT. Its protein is CASSFGDLFEAFF.